These T cell receptor beta chains were read from a single sample in a study of T cell responses to AZD1222 COVID-19 vaccine. This table comes from immunoSEQ multiplex PCR, and its TCRdb copy is limited to in-frame clones, with some not included. The sample carries over 150,000 clones, roughly 90% recorded once. Sample: peripheral blood, taken on day 0 of AZD1222 vaccination. The receptors shown here come from an adult in good health. CDR3s include the opening cysteine and the closing phenylalanine or tryptophan. D genes are given only for firm matches. Size tells how often a clone was seen (once, few, many) or the class of an expanded clone, and some rows leave it out.

>NA|TRBV6-5|TRBD1|TRBJ2-1
CASEPGQGEGPEQFF
TGTGCCAGCGAACCCGGACAGGGGGAAGGACCCGAGCAGTTCTTC
>NA|TRBV5-1|NA|TRBJ2-7
CASSPRAGTYEQYF
TGCGCCAGCAGCCCACGGGCAGGGACGTACGAGCAGTACTTC
>few|TRBV5-5|NA|TRBJ1-2
CASSLYVLWADYGYTF
TGTGCCAGCAGCTTGTACGTTCTCTGGGCGGACTATGGCTACACCTTC
>NA|TRBV28|TRBD1|TRBJ1-6
CASRTGRINSPLHF
TGTGCCAGCCGGACAGGGCGAATTAATTCACCCCTCCACTTT
>few|TRBV6-1|NA|TRBJ1-6
CASSEGTDNSPLHF
TGTGCCAGCAGTGAAGGGACAGATAATTCACCCCTCCACTTT
>few|TRBV4-2|NA|TRBJ2-5
CASSQRTRGETQYF
TGTGCCAGCAGCCAGAGGACACGAGGAGAGACCCAGTACTTC
>NA|TRBV4-1|NA|TRBJ2-7
CASSEGGAGLATSQYF
TGCGCCAGCAGCGAGGGGGGGGCCGGTTTAGCTACGTCGCAGTACTTC
>NA|TRBV3-1/TRBV3-2|NA|TRBJ1-1
CASSQDGQAFF
TGTGCCAGCAGCCAAGATGGGCAAGCTTTCTTT
>NA|TRBV7-9|NA|TRBJ2-7
CASSFRTGRDYEQYF
TGTGCCAGCAGCTTTCGGACAGGGAGGGACTACGAGCAGTACTTC
>NA|TRBV5-6|TRBD2|TRBJ2-1
CASSLNGPTSGKNEQFF
TGTGCCAGCAGCTTGAACGGCCCGACTAGCGGGAAGAATGAGCAGTTCTTC
>NA|TRBV28|NA|TRBJ2-7
CASGGRDPYEQYF
TGTGCCAGCGGGGGACGGGACCCCTACGAGCAGTACTTC
>once|TRBV7-9|NA|TRBJ1-1
CASSLETNTEAFF
TGTGCCAGCAGCTTAGAAACGAACACTGAAGCTTTCTTT
>NA|TRBV7-9|NA|TRBJ1-3
CASSSTPLGGLRGNTIYF
TGTGCCAGCAGCTCAACCCCGTTGGGGGGGTTACGCGGAAACACCATATATTTT
>NA|TRBV27|NA|TRBJ2-7
CASSFALRTLTILSSYEQYF
TGTGCCAGCAGTTTTGCACTGCGGACCCTCACCATTCTTAGCTCCTACGAGCAGTACTTC
>NA|TRBV6-5|NA|TRBJ1-1
CASSYSWSENTEAFF
TGTGCCAGCAGTTACTCGTGGTCGGAGAACACTGAAGCTTTCTTT
>NA|TRBV24-1|TRBD2|TRBJ2-2
CATSGSNREADKGTGELFF
TGTGCCACCAGTGGCTCGAATCGGGAGGCCGATAAGGGCACCGGGGAGCTGTTTTTT
>NA|TRBV6-2/TRBV6-3|NA|TRBJ1-1
CASTPHNMNTEAFF
TGTGCCAGCACCCCACATAACATGAACACTGAAGCTTTCTTT
>NA|TRBV6-5|TRBD2|TRBJ2-7
CASSSWTSGSNEQYF
TGTGCCAGCAGTTCCTGGACTAGCGGGAGTAACGAGCAGTACTTC
>NA|TRBV14|NA|TRBJ2-7
CASSHPNSYEQYF
TGTGCCAGCAGCCATCCGAATTCCTACGAGCAGTACTTC
>NA|TRBV5-4|NA|TRBJ2-2
CASSPRGGTTGELFF
TGTGCCAGCAGCCCAAGGGGGGGGACCACCGGGGAGCTGTTTTTT
>NA|TRBV9|TRBD2|TRBJ2-3
CASSARSSGTSTDTQYF
TGTGCCAGCAGCGCTCGATCTAGCGGGACTAGCACAGATACGCAGTATTTT
>NA|TRBV5-1|TRBD2|TRBJ2-1
CASGLLAESNEQFF
TGCGCCAGCGGGTTACTAGCGGAGAGCAATGAGCAGTTCTTC
>NA|TRBV2|TRBD1|TRBJ1-2
CASRAGQGAGGYTF
TGTGCCAGCAGAGCCGGACAGGGGGCGGGTGGCTACACCTTC
>NA|TRBV30|NA|TRBJ1-2
CAWLWGTAARGGYTF
TGTGCCTGGCTCTGGGGGACTGCGGCCCGCGGTGGCTACACCTTC